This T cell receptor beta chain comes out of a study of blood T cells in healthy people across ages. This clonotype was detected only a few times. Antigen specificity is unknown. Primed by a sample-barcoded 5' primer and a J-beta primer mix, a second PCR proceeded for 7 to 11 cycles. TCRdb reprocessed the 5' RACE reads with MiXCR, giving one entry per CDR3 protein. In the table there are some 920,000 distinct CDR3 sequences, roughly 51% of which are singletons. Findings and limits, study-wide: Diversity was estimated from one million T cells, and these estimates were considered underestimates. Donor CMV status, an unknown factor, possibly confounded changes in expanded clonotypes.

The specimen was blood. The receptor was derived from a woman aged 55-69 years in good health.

CDR3 sequence: CASSQKTAGGSYEQYF. The CDR3 DNA is TGTGCCAGCAGCCAGAAGACCGCTGGAGGGTCCTACGAGCAGTACTTC. The V and J genes are TRBV27 and TRBJ2-7, with a weak D call TRBD2 (6 bases). This CDR3 has 16 amino acids. Trimming removed 6 bases at V and 1 base at J, with 19 bases between. The germline V gene has CDR1 MNHEY and CDR2 SMNVEV (reference sequence).